The clone carrying this TCR beta chain came up once. Antigen unknown. CDR1 is SGDLS and CDR2 is YYNGEE in the germline V gene. The CDR3 totals 16 residues. Trimming took 4 bases from V and 8 from J, leaving 22 bases between them. This entry is derived from a study of glioma-infiltrating T cells after dendritic cell vaccination. Overall study context: Dendritic cells derived from monocytes and pulsed with autologous tumor lysate formed the vaccine.

Primers: 60 V beta forward and 13 J beta reverse. The data were produced by immunoSEQ multiplex PCR, yet TCRdb's version contains in-frame clones alone and is incomplete. Of roughly 80,000 clones in the sample, around 90% were seen once. Before vaccination, two weeks after the third vaccination, and at progression, PBMC were collected. Study findings and constraints: Only a small number of patients had complete blood and tumor samples.

The source was blood, collected before dendritic cell vaccination. J is TRBJ1-5 and V is TRBV9; D may be TRBD1 (5 bases). The TCR originated in a human donor with glioblastoma. Written as DNA, the CDR3 is TGTGCCAGCAGCCAATCCCCAACAGGTAGGGTAGAGCCCCAGCATTTT. It is translated as CASSQSPTGRVEPQHF.